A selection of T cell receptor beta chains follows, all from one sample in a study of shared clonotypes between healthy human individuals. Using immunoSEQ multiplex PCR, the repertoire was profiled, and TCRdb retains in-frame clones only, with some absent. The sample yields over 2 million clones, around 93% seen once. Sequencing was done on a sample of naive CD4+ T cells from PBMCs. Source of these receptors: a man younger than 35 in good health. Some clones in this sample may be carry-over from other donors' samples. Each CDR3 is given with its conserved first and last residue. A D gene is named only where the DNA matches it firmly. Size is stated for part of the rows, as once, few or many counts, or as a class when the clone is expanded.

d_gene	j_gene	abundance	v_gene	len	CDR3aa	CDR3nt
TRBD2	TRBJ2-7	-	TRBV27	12	CASSFQGGQQYF	TGTGCCAGCAGTTTCCAGGGAGGGCAGCAGTACTTC
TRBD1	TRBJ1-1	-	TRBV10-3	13	CAISGQGDTEAFF	TGTGCCATCAGTGGACAGGGCGACACTGAAGCTTTCTTT
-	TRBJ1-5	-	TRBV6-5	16	CASSYLPRRGSQPQHF	TGTGCCAGCAGTTACCTCCCGCGGAGGGGGAGTCAGCCCCAGCATTTT
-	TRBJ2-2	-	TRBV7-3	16	CASSLEGGPNTGELFF	TGTGCCAGCAGCTTAGAGGGGGGACCGAACACCGGGGAGCTGTTTTTT
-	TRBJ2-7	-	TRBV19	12	CASSGGTYEQYF	TGTGCCAGTAGTGGGGGGACTTACGAGCAGTACTTC
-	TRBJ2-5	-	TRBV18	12	CASSQIQETQYF	TGTGCCAGCTCCCAAATCCAAGAGACCCAGTACTTC
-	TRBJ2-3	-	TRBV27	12	CASSLTGTTQYF	TGTGCCAGCAGTTTAACCGGGACTACGCAGTATTTT
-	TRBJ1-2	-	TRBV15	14	CATSRERIGNGYTF	TGTGCCACCAGCAGAGAAAGGATTGGGAATGGCTACACCTTC
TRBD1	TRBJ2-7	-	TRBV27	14	CASSSGQGSYEQYF	TGTGCCAGCAGTTCGGGACAGGGGAGCTACGAGCAGTACTTC
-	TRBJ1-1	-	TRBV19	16	CASTPGKGNLNTEAFF	TGTGCCAGTACCCCTGGGAAGGGCAATTTGAACACTGAAGCTTTCTTT
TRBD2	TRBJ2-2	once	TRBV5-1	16	CASSLALAGVAGELFF	TGCGCCAGCAGCTTGGCGTTAGCGGGAGTTGCCGGGGAGCTGTTTTTT
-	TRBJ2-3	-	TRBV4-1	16	CASSQRTSQGTDTQYF	TGCGCCAGCAGCCAACGGACCTCCCAGGGCACAGATACGCAGTATTTT